This TCR beta chain was recovered during a study of a mutant IDH1 vaccine in newly diagnosed glioma. The repertoire was sequenced with immunoSEQ multiplex PCR; TCRdb's copy has only in-frame clones and lacks some. This table has some 120,000 clones, about four fifths appearing once. This clone was counted once. Its antigen is not identified. Germline lookup yields CDR1 SGDLS and CDR2 YYNGEE. The CDR3 has 14 residues. Trimming took off 6 bases at V and 7 bases at J, with 19 bases between the two ends. As to time point: week 11, during vaccination. Alongside topical imiquimod, each dose of vaccine comprised 300 ug of mutant IDH1 20-mer peptide.

The starting material was PBMCs, obtained from a glioma patient whose treatment included an IDH1 peptide vaccine. This clonotype was obtained from a man aged 40-49 years with glioma. V and J are TRBV9 and TRBJ2-5; D is possibly TRBD2 (6 bases). CDR3 amino acids: CASTPEGSGGTQYF. The CDR3 coding sequence is TGTGCCAGCACTCCCGAGGGCTCCGGGGGGACCCAGTACTTC.